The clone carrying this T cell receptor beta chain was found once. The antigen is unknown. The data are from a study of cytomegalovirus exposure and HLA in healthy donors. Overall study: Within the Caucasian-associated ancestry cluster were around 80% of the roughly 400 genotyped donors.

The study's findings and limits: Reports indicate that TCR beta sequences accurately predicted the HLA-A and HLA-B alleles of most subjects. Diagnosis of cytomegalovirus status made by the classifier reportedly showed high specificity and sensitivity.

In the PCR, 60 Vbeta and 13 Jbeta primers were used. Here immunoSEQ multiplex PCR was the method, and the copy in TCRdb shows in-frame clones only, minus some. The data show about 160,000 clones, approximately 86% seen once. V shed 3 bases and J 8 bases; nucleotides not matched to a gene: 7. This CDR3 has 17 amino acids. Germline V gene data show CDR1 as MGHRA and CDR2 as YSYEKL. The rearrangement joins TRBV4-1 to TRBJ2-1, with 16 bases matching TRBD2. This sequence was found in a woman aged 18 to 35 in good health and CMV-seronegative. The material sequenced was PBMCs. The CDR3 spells CASSQTGTSGREYEQFF. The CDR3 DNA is TGCGCCAGCAGCCAGACCGGGACTAGCGGGAGGGAATATGAGCAGTTCTTC.